The 21 T cell receptor beta chains given below trace back to one sample, sequenced in a study of blood T cell repertoires in COVID-19. Generated by immunoSEQ multiplex PCR, the TCRdb table keeps only in-frame clones and is missing some. This table has approximately 470,000 clones, over 75% appearing once. Material for sequencing was peripheral blood. The receptors shown here come from a human donor in a cohort sampled during active COVID-19.

The J gene is TRBJ2-2, the V gene TRBV7-2, with D perhaps TRBD2 (5 bases). Germline CDR1 is SGHTA and CDR2 is FQGNSA. The CDR3 length is 13 residues. The V and J ends lost 3 bases and 8 bases respectively, with 10 bases between them. CDR3 region: CASSLPSTGELFF. In DNA, the CDR3 is TGTGCCAGCAGCTTGCCTAGCACGGGGGAGCTGTTTTTT.

This sequence joins TRBV7-2 and TRBJ2-7; D possibly corresponds to TRBD2 (6 bases). V shed 4 bases and J shed 7 bases, with 17 bases lying between them. The CDR3 is made up of 14 amino acids. CDR1 SGHTA and CDR2 FQGNSA come from the germline V gene. CDR3 sequence (DNA): TGTGCCAGCAGCTCGGGACTTGCATGGGGGGAGCAGTACTTC. This translates into CASSSGLAWGEQYF.

The chain employs TRBV30 and TRBJ2-1; D is possibly TRBD2 (5 bases). The CDR3 runs to 15 residues. The germline V gene encodes CDR1 GTSNPN and CDR2 SVGIG (reference sequence). V lost 2 bases, J lost 3 bases, and 14 bases lay in between. DNA of the CDR3: TGTGCCTGGAGTTATAGGAGGCCCCGCTACAATGAGCAGTTCTTC. It encodes CAWSYRRPRYNEQFF.

This clone was recorded only once. The V call is TRBV2, the J call TRBJ1-4; 8 bases are shared with TRBD1. Losses at the gene ends were 6 bases for V and 0 bases for J; bases not matched to a gene: 0. The CDR3 extends over 14 amino acids. Germline-derived CDR1 and CDR2 are SNHLY and FYNNEI. The CDR3 region is CASRDRATNEKLFF. In nucleotides, the CDR3 is TGTGCCAGCAGGGACAGGGCAACTAATGAAAAACTGTTTTTT.

The chain has TRBV24-1 and TRBJ2-1, with D possibly matching TRBD2 (5 bases). Trimming removed 4 bases at V and 7 bases at J, with 19 bases between. CDR3 length equals 16 residues. Germline CDR1 and CDR2: KGHDR and SFDVKD. The CDR3 DNA reads TGTGCCACCAGTGACGCGGGTGAAGGAATGAGGAATGAGCAGTTCTTC. As protein: CATSDAGEGMRNEQFF.

The chain combines TRBV10-3 with TRBJ2-5; no clear D gene. Trimming cost V 6 bases and J 6 bases, with 20 bases left between them. Germline CDR1 and CDR2: ENHRY and SYGVKD. The CDR3 runs 15 residues. The CDR3 nucleotides are TGTGCCATCAGCCCCAGTCTAGATCTCTCCCAGACCCAGTACTTC. Translating gives CAISPSLDLSQTQYF.

The chain combines TRBV30 with TRBJ1-2; 7 bases match TRBD1. Germline V gene sequence: CDR1 GTSNPN, CDR2 SVGIG (reference sequence). CDR3 size: 15 residues. V was clipped by 0 bases and J by 5 bases; unmatched bases: 9. The CDR3 spells CAWSVGRGQGYGYTF. As DNA, the CDR3 is TGTGCCTGGAGTGTGGGAAGGGGGCAGGGGTATGGCTACACCTTC.

This clone was seen just once. CDR3 coding DNA: TGTGCTAGTGGTCAAGGACAGGGCCGAACAGATACGCAGTATTTT. Its translation: CASGQGQGRTDTQYF. V is TRBV12-5 and J is TRBJ2-3; TRBD1 matches 8 bases. The J segment lost 3 bases and the V segment lost 5 bases, leaving 7 bases of the junction unmatched. The CDR3 contains 15 residues. CDR1 LGHNT and CDR2 FRNRAP come from the germline V gene. Full variable domain (rest looked up from reference TRBV12-5 and TRBJ2-3): DARVTQTPRHKVTEMGQEVTMRCQPILGHNTVFWYRQTMMQGLELLAYFRNRAPLDDSGMPKDRFSAEMPDATLATLKIQPSEPRDSAVYFCASGQGQGRTDTQYFGPGTRLTVL.

A single count supports this clone. Its ends do not fully match the called genes, so a read error is possible. CDR3 amino acids: CANSTGYEQYF. In DNA, the CDR3 is TGTGCCAACTCAACAGGGTACGAGCAGTACTTC. The chain links TRBV18 to TRBJ2-7; TRBD1 is a possible D gene (6 bases). The CDR3 sequence is 11 residues long. Germline values: CDR1 KGHSH, CDR2 LQKENI.

This clone was counted a single time. The CDR3 DNA is TGTGCCAGCAGCTACGGGACTAGCGGGCCAGCAGATACGCAGTATTTT. This encodes CASSYGTSGPADTQYF. The chain couples TRBV11-3 to TRBJ2-3; 12 positions match TRBD2. Looked up from germline, CDR1 is SGHNT and CDR2 is YENEEA. Trimming took 4 bases from V and 4 from J; bases not matched to a gene: 6. This CDR3 contains 16 residues.

The gene calls are TRBV19 and TRBJ1-6; D is perhaps TRBD1 (6 bases). Trimming removed 7 bases at V and 0 bases at J, with 10 bases between. The CDR3 has 15 amino acids. The germline gives CDR1 LNHDA, CDR2 SQIVND (reference sequence). The CDR3 bases are TGTGCCAGTACCGTGGACAGCTCCTATAATTCACCCCTCCACTTT. It specifies CASTVDSSYNSPLHF. Supplemented by reference TRBV19 and TRBJ1-6, the full variable domain reads DGGITQSPKYLFRKEGQNVTLSCEQNLNHDAMYWYRQDPGQGLRLIYYSQIVNDFQKGDIAEGYSVSREKKESFPLTVTSAQKNPTAFYLCASTVDSSYNSPLHFGNGTRLTVT.

This clone has only a few counts. The chain joins TRBV3-1 (or the pseudogene TRBV3-2) to TRBJ1-1, with D possibly TRBD1 on 5 matching bases. Germline loops: CDR1 LGHDT, CDR2 YNNKEL (reference sequence). The CDR3 totals 15 residues. The V and J ends lost 3 bases and 1 base respectively, with 12 bases between them. CDR3 in amino acids: CASSQVFTGNTEAFF. Here the CDR3 DNA reads TGTGCCAGCAGCCAGGTTTTTACAGGGAACACTGAAGCTTTCTTT.

J is TRBJ2-1 and V is TRBV5-4, with D uncertain. Germline-derived CDR1 and CDR2 are SGHNT and YYREEE (reference sequence). V was pared by 5 bases and J by 3 bases, with 15 bases between. This CDR3 is built from 15 residues. CDR3 sequence (DNA): TGTGCCAGCAGTTTCGCCTATACTGACTACAATGAGCAGTTCTTC. Translating gives CASSFAYTDYNEQFF.

This clone appeared a single time. V gene TRBV9 combines with J gene TRBJ2-7; the match to TRBD2 covers 8 bases. CDR1 and CDR2 (germline): SGDLS, YYNGEE. The CDR3 totals 16 residues. Unmatched junction bases numbered 16, after V lost 6 bases and J lost 5 bases. The CDR3 nucleotides are TGTGCCAGCACCCCTGGGGCAGGACTAGCCTTCCACGAGCAGTACTTC. It encodes CASTPGAGLAFHEQYF.

V gene TRBV2 combines with J gene TRBJ2-1; 7 bases align to TRBD1. Losses at the gene ends were 7 bases for V and 6 bases for J; bases not matched to a gene: 6. The CDR3 spans 13 residues. Germline V CDR1 and CDR2: SNHLY, FYNNEI. The CDR3 sequence is CASTFKGANEQFF. The CDR3 DNA reads as TGTGCCAGCACGTTTAAGGGGGCCAATGAGCAGTTCTTC.

The chain employs TRBV9 and TRBJ1-1, with a weak D call TRBD1 (5 bases). The V end was cut by 1 base, the J end by 1 base, with 8 bases between. Per germline, CDR1 SGDLS and CDR2 YYNGEE. This CDR3 spans 14 amino acids. CDR3 residues: CASSVSGANTEAFF. CDR3 in DNA: TGTGCCAGCAGCGTAAGTGGGGCGAACACTGAAGCTTTCTTT.

The rearrangement links TRBV19 to TRBJ2-7, with TRBD2 identical over 10 bases. Unmatched junction bases numbered 8, after V lost 5 bases and J lost 1 base. CDR1 is LNHDA, CDR2 SQIVND, per germline (reference sequence). The CDR3 runs to 16 residues. The CDR3 sequence is CASSPRASGRSYEQYF. CDR3 nucleotide sequence: TGTGCCAGTAGTCCCAGGGCTAGCGGGAGATCCTACGAGCAGTACTTC.

The chain links TRBV5-8 to TRBJ2-7; a possible D gene is TRBD2 (5 bases). CDR3 length: 10 residues. The germline V and J ends were trimmed by 6 bases and 5 bases, with 6 bases remaining between them. The V gene's germline CDR1 is SGHTS and CDR2 YDEGEE. The CDR3 DNA sequence: TGTGCCAGCACGGGAAACGAGCAGTACTTC. Amino acids: CASTGNEQYF.

The J gene is TRBJ1-5, the V gene TRBV7-2; D is ambiguous. CDR1 and CDR2 from the germline V gene are SGHTA and FQGNSA. Trimming pared 5 bases from V and 4 bases from J, leaving 9 bases between. The CDR3 runs 13 residues. CDR3 region: CASSPSGNQPQHF. CDR3 DNA: TGTGCCAGCAGCCCTTCGGGGAATCAGCCCCAGCATTTT.

CDR3 amino acids: CATSEPGTGSDTQYF. CDR3 DNA sequence: TGTGCCACCAGTGAACCTGGGACAGGTTCGGATACGCAGTATTTT. V is TRBV24-1 and J is TRBJ2-3, with 8 bases fitting TRBD1. This CDR3 has 15 amino acids. V lost 4 bases, J lost 6 bases, and 8 bases stayed unmatched. The germline gives CDR1 KGHDR, CDR2 SFDVKD.

The chain uses TRBV7-2 and TRBJ2-3; 8 bases fit TRBD2. J gave up 4 bases and V 5 bases, and 8 bases lay outside the gene matches. CDR1 and CDR2 (germline): SGHTA, FQGNSA. The CDR3 has 15 amino acids. CDR3 protein: CASSTAGTRADTQYF. Here the CDR3 DNA reads TGTGCCAGCAGCACCGCCGGGACTAGGGCAGATACGCAGTATTTT.